These T cell receptor beta chains were read from a single sample in a study of cytomegalovirus exposure and HLA in healthy donors. The table came from immunoSEQ multiplex PCR; TCRdb's copy has only in-frame clones and leaves some out. Of more than 90,000 clones listed, roughly 80% were seen once; the top ten hold 4.5% to 5%. The sample comprised PBMCs. Source of these receptors: a man in his forties or fifties in good health and CMV-seropositive. Both conserved end residues are part of each CDR3. Fields, in order: D gene, J gene, clone size, V gene, CDR3 DNA, CDR3 protein. A D gene is named only where the DNA matches it firmly. Clone size is stated in some rows and not others, as once, few, many or a class when expanded.

d_gene: -
j_gene: TRBJ1-2
abundance: -
v_gene: TRBV28
CDR3nt: TGTGCCAGCGGTTTCAACTCCGGGCCCCGGGGGAATGGCTACACCTTC
CDR3aa: CASGFNSGPRGNGYTF

d_gene: -
j_gene: TRBJ1-1
abundance: -
v_gene: TRBV19
CDR3nt: TGTGCCAGTAGTATTTTAACCGACAGCTCTGAAGCTTTCTTT
CDR3aa: CASSILTDSSEAFF

d_gene: TRBD1
j_gene: TRBJ2-1
abundance: -
v_gene: TRBV7-9
CDR3nt: TGTGCCAGCAGCTCGACAGGGGGGAGTGAGCAGTTCTTC
CDR3aa: CASSSTGGSEQFF

d_gene: TRBD1
j_gene: TRBJ1-2
abundance: -
v_gene: TRBV5-4
CDR3nt: TGTGCCAGCAGCTTGGGACTCAGGGGGAATGGCTACACCTTC
CDR3aa: CASSLGLRGNGYTF

d_gene: -
j_gene: TRBJ1-5
abundance: -
v_gene: TRBV4-3
CDR3nt: TGCGCCAGCAGCCAAGAAGCGGTGGGTGGGCAGCCCCAGCATTTT
CDR3aa: CASSQEAVGGQPQHF

d_gene: -
j_gene: TRBJ2-6
abundance: -
v_gene: TRBV28
CDR3nt: TGTGCCAGCACCATAGGAGGGTCTGGGGCCAACGTCCTGACTTTC
CDR3aa: CASTIGGSGANVLTF

d_gene: -
j_gene: TRBJ1-1
abundance: -
v_gene: TRBV10-2
CDR3nt: TGCGCCAGCAGTGAGAAGGGGACAATCGCTGAAGCTTTCTTT
CDR3aa: CASSEKGTIAEAFF

d_gene: -
j_gene: TRBJ2-2
abundance: once
v_gene: TRBV11-2
CDR3nt: TGTGCCAGCAGCACCCGACACCAGAGGGCCGGGGAGCTGTTTTTT
CDR3aa: CASSTRHQRAGELFF

d_gene: -
j_gene: TRBJ2-1
abundance: -
v_gene: TRBV25-1
CDR3nt: TGTGCCAGCACCGACAGGAAATACAATGAGCAGTTCTTC
CDR3aa: CASTDRKYNEQFF

d_gene: -
j_gene: TRBJ1-3
abundance: -
v_gene: TRBV5-1
CDR3nt: TGCGCCAGCAGCCCGGCGGTCTCTGGAAACACCATATATTTT
CDR3aa: CASSPAVSGNTIYF

d_gene: TRBD2
j_gene: TRBJ2-1
abundance: -
v_gene: TRBV4-2
CDR3nt: TGTGCCAGCAGCCAAGATGGGACTAGCGGACCCTTAACGTCCAATGAGCAGTTCTTC
CDR3aa: CASSQDGTSGPLTSNEQFF

d_gene: -
j_gene: TRBJ1-1
abundance: -
v_gene: TRBV7-9
CDR3nt: TGTGCCAGCAGCTTAATAGTGAACACTGAAGCTTTCTTT
CDR3aa: CASSLIVNTEAFF

d_gene: -
j_gene: TRBJ2-3
abundance: -
v_gene: TRBV30
CDR3nt: TGTGCCTGGGAGAGGTTTTCCACAGATACGCAGTATTTT
CDR3aa: CAWERFSTDTQYF

d_gene: TRBD1
j_gene: TRBJ2-7
abundance: -
v_gene: TRBV7-8
CDR3nt: TGTGCCAGCAGCTTAGGGGACAGGGTGGACCTCTACGAGCAGTACTTC
CDR3aa: CASSLGDRVDLYEQYF

d_gene: TRBD1
j_gene: TRBJ1-5
abundance: once
v_gene: TRBV29-1
CDR3nt: TGCAGCGTGCAACAGGGGGCTGGACAGCCCCAGCATTTT
CDR3aa: CSVQQGAGQPQHF

d_gene: -
j_gene: TRBJ2-2
abundance: -
v_gene: TRBV9
CDR3nt: TGTGCCAGCCAACAGACGACGGTCGGGGAGCTGTTTTTT
CDR3aa: CASQQTTVGELFF

d_gene: TRBD2
j_gene: TRBJ2-1
abundance: once
v_gene: TRBV10-3
CDR3nt: TGTGCCATCAGTGGTTTTAGCGGGAGGTTCTCCTACAATGAGCAGTTCTTC
CDR3aa: CAISGFSGRFSYNEQFF

d_gene: -
j_gene: TRBJ2-2
abundance: -
v_gene: TRBV30
CDR3nt: TGTGCCTTGAGTGGTATCCACACCGGGGAGCTGTTTTTT
CDR3aa: CALSGIHTGELFF

d_gene: -
j_gene: TRBJ1-3
abundance: few
v_gene: TRBV28
CDR3nt: TGTGCCAGCAGTTTCACGCGGCGCAGCTCTGGAAACACCATATATTTT
CDR3aa: CASSFTRRSSGNTIYF

d_gene: -
j_gene: TRBJ2-5
abundance: -
v_gene: TRBV5-6
CDR3nt: TGTGCCAGCAGCTTTTCATACCAAGAGACCCAGTACTTC
CDR3aa: CASSFSYQETQYF

d_gene: -
j_gene: TRBJ2-1
abundance: -
v_gene: TRBV30
CDR3nt: TGTGCCTGGAGTGTCAGCGGTTCATACAATGAGCAGTTCTTC
CDR3aa: CAWSVSGSYNEQFF

d_gene: TRBD1
j_gene: TRBJ1-4
abundance: -
v_gene: TRBV7-8
CDR3nt: TGTGCCAGCAGCTTCGACAGGGGCGCGCGTGAAAAACTGTTTTTT
CDR3aa: CASSFDRGAREKLFF

d_gene: TRBD1
j_gene: TRBJ2-2
abundance: -
v_gene: TRBV7-7
CDR3nt: TGTGCTACCTCCCGGACAGGGACCTCGAGGTTGACCGGGGAGCTGTTTTTT
CDR3aa: CATSRTGTSRLTGELFF

d_gene: -
j_gene: TRBJ2-1
abundance: -
v_gene: TRBV6-1
CDR3nt: TGTGCCAGCAGTGCTAACAATGAGCAGTTCTTC
CDR3aa: CASSANNEQFF

d_gene: -
j_gene: TRBJ1-3
abundance: -
v_gene: TRBV28
CDR3nt: TGTGCCAGCAGTTTGGCTAACGACATTGGAAACACCATATATTTT
CDR3aa: CASSLANDIGNTIYF

d_gene: TRBD2
j_gene: TRBJ2-1
abundance: -
v_gene: TRBV15
CDR3nt: TGTGCCACCAGCAGAGATCTAAGCGGGGGCTACAATGAGCAGTTCTTC
CDR3aa: CATSRDLSGGYNEQFF

d_gene: TRBD1
j_gene: TRBJ1-1
abundance: -
v_gene: TRBV4-3
CDR3nt: TGCGCCAGCAGCCTTCGACAGGGCGGTGAAGCTTTCTTT
CDR3aa: CASSLRQGGEAFF

d_gene: TRBD1
j_gene: TRBJ2-7
abundance: -
v_gene: TRBV15
CDR3nt: TGTGCCACCAGCAGAGAAACAGGGGGCGTTCCGTACGAGCAGTACTTC
CDR3aa: CATSRETGGVPYEQYF

d_gene: -
j_gene: TRBJ1-2
abundance: few
v_gene: TRBV5-6
CDR3nt: TGTGCCAGCAGCTTGACAGGAGCCTATGGCTACACCTTC
CDR3aa: CASSLTGAYGYTF

d_gene: -
j_gene: TRBJ2-6
abundance: -
v_gene: TRBV7-9
CDR3nt: TGTGCCAGCAGCTTAGCCGGCTCTGGGGCCAACGTCCTGACTTTC
CDR3aa: CASSLAGSGANVLTF

d_gene: TRBD2
j_gene: TRBJ2-4
abundance: -
v_gene: TRBV5-1
CDR3nt: TGCGCCAGCAGCTTGGGGGGCGGGGGGGCCTCTGGAGCCAAAAACATTCAGTACTTC
CDR3aa: CASSLGGGGASGAKNIQYF

d_gene: -
j_gene: TRBJ1-6
abundance: -
v_gene: TRBV2
CDR3nt: TGTGCCAGCAGTGAATTCCAGCGAGGGAATAATTCACCCCTCCACTTT
CDR3aa: CASSEFQRGNNSPLHF

d_gene: TRBD1
j_gene: TRBJ2-1
abundance: -
v_gene: TRBV30
CDR3nt: TGTGCCTGGAACTCACAGGGGGCTCCGGGTGAGCAGTTCTTC
CDR3aa: CAWNSQGAPGEQFF

d_gene: -
j_gene: TRBJ2-1
abundance: -
v_gene: TRBV7-2
CDR3nt: TGTGCCAGCAGCTCCTTTATCAATGAGCAGTTCTTC
CDR3aa: CASSSFINEQFF

d_gene: -
j_gene: TRBJ1-6
abundance: -
v_gene: TRBV4-1
CDR3nt: TGCGCCAGCAGCCACGATAACGGGGGGGCCAATTCACCCCTCCACTTT
CDR3aa: CASSHDNGGANSPLHF

d_gene: -
j_gene: TRBJ1-2
abundance: -
v_gene: TRBV7-8
CDR3nt: TGTGCCAGCAGCTCCAGGGTTAACTATGGCTACACCTTC
CDR3aa: CASSSRVNYGYTF

d_gene: -
j_gene: TRBJ1-1
abundance: -
v_gene: TRBV7-9
CDR3nt: TGTGCCAGCAGCTTAGGGGGGCGGACTGAAGCTTTCTTT
CDR3aa: CASSLGGRTEAFF

d_gene: -
j_gene: TRBJ1-2
abundance: -
v_gene: TRBV7-8
CDR3nt: TGTGCCAGCAGCACACGACAGAGACTGCCTGGGGGCTACACCTTC
CDR3aa: CASSTRQRLPGGYTF

d_gene: -
j_gene: TRBJ1-1
abundance: -
v_gene: TRBV4-1
CDR3nt: TGCGCCAGCAGCCAAGAAGGGAGGAGACCCTTGAACACTGAAGCTTTCTTT
CDR3aa: CASSQEGRRPLNTEAFF

d_gene: -
j_gene: TRBJ2-2
abundance: few
v_gene: TRBV30
CDR3nt: TGTGCCTGGAGTTCGCAGTCGGGGTCCGGGGAGCTGTTTTTT
CDR3aa: CAWSSQSGSGELFF

d_gene: TRBD1
j_gene: TRBJ1-5
abundance: -
v_gene: TRBV15
CDR3nt: TGTGCCACCAGCAGAGGACAGGGTGGGGATACGGCCCAGCATTTT
CDR3aa: CATSRGQGGDTAQHF

d_gene: TRBD1
j_gene: TRBJ1-5
abundance: -
v_gene: TRBV6-1
CDR3nt: TGTGCCAGCAGTGAAGTGGGGGGACAGGGAGCCCTCTCCGGTCAGCCCCAGCATTTT
CDR3aa: CASSEVGGQGALSGQPQHF

d_gene: -
j_gene: TRBJ2-7
abundance: -
v_gene: TRBV5-1
CDR3nt: TGCGCCAGCAGCTACCGGGACTCCCGCTCCTACGAGCAGTACTTC
CDR3aa: CASSYRDSRSYEQYF

d_gene: TRBD2
j_gene: TRBJ2-7
abundance: -
v_gene: TRBV7-2
CDR3nt: TGTGCCAGCAGCTTCCAGCGGGGGGGGTCCTACGAGCAGTACTTC
CDR3aa: CASSFQRGGSYEQYF

d_gene: -
j_gene: TRBJ2-5
abundance: -
v_gene: TRBV27
CDR3nt: TGTGCCAGCAGCGCCCACGAGGTAGAGACCCAGTACTTC
CDR3aa: CASSAHEVETQYF

d_gene: -
j_gene: TRBJ2-7
abundance: -
v_gene: TRBV19
CDR3nt: TGTGCCAGTAGTATCCCAGGGGAACGCTACGAGCAGTACTTC
CDR3aa: CASSIPGERYEQYF

d_gene: -
j_gene: TRBJ2-5
abundance: -
v_gene: TRBV2
CDR3nt: TGTGCCAGCAGTGAATTCGGGACATCCATAGGGGAGACCCAGTACTTC
CDR3aa: CASSEFGTSIGETQYF

d_gene: TRBD1
j_gene: TRBJ1-1
abundance: -
v_gene: TRBV7-9
CDR3nt: TGTGCCAGCAGCATGACAGGGGTCACTGAAGCTTTCTTT
CDR3aa: CASSMTGVTEAFF

d_gene: TRBD1
j_gene: TRBJ1-2
abundance: once
v_gene: TRBV5-1
CDR3nt: TGCGCCAGCAGCTCGGACAGGCCCCAAGGGAATTCCTATGGCTACACCTTC
CDR3aa: CASSSDRPQGNSYGYTF

d_gene: -
j_gene: TRBJ1-4
abundance: -
v_gene: TRBV6-6
CDR3nt: TGTGCCAGCAGTCCCCGATTAGGGGCGGATGAAAAACTGTTTTTT
CDR3aa: CASSPRLGADEKLFF

d_gene: -
j_gene: TRBJ1-2
abundance: few
v_gene: TRBV5-6
CDR3nt: TGTGCCAGCAGCTTGCTGGGCCAGATCTATGGCTACACCTTC
CDR3aa: CASSLLGQIYGYTF

d_gene: -
j_gene: TRBJ2-5
abundance: -
v_gene: TRBV27
CDR3nt: TGTGCCAGCAGGACCTTCCTAACGCAACCGCTAGCAGAGACCCAGTACTTC
CDR3aa: CASRTFLTQPLAETQYF

d_gene: TRBD1
j_gene: TRBJ2-1
abundance: -
v_gene: TRBV6-1
CDR3nt: TGTGCCAGCAGAGGACAGGGGGCTGGGGATGAGCAGTTCTTC
CDR3aa: CASRGQGAGDEQFF

d_gene: TRBD1
j_gene: TRBJ1-1
abundance: -
v_gene: TRBV6-5
CDR3nt: TGTGCCAGCAACCAACTAGGAGGGGGCCGGGCTGAAGCTTTCTTT
CDR3aa: CASNQLGGGRAEAFF

d_gene: TRBD1
j_gene: TRBJ1-2
abundance: -
v_gene: TRBV19
CDR3nt: TGTGCCAGTAGTACCCCTCGACAGGGGAGGGATGGCTACACCTTC
CDR3aa: CASSTPRQGRDGYTF

d_gene: -
j_gene: TRBJ1-2
abundance: -
v_gene: TRBV6-1
CDR3nt: TGTGCCAGCGGACCGTCAGGGCTCTATGGCTACACCTTC
CDR3aa: CASGPSGLYGYTF

d_gene: -
j_gene: TRBJ2-7
abundance: -
v_gene: TRBV18
CDR3nt: TGTGCCAGCTCATCATCATTAGATGGGGCCTCCTACGAGCAGTACTTC
CDR3aa: CASSSSLDGASYEQYF

d_gene: -
j_gene: TRBJ1-5
abundance: -
v_gene: TRBV6-5
CDR3nt: TGTGCCAGCAGTTCACAGGGTGGTCAGCCCCAGCATTTT
CDR3aa: CASSSQGGQPQHF

d_gene: -
j_gene: TRBJ2-7
abundance: -
v_gene: TRBV10-3
CDR3nt: TGTGCCATCAGTGAGTCGGGGCTAGCGCTAACCTACGAGCAGTACTTC
CDR3aa: CAISESGLALTYEQYF

d_gene: TRBD1
j_gene: TRBJ2-7
abundance: -
v_gene: TRBV28
CDR3nt: TGTGCCAGCACGGTACAGGGGGGTACCTACGAGCAGTACTTC
CDR3aa: CASTVQGGTYEQYF